Listed below are T cell receptor beta chains from one sample, sequenced in a study of blood T cell repertoires in COVID-19. Measured with immunoSEQ multiplex PCR; TCRdb has only the in-frame clones, and not every one. The table shows fewer than 250,000 clones, with about 82% occurring only once. The source material was peripheral blood. The receptors here all came from an elderly woman with COVID-19, enrolled during active disease. The conserved cysteine and the conserved F or W are not part of the CDR3 here. D genes are given only for firm matches.

>.|TRBV6-6
ASSLAGNTIY
>TRBD1|TRBV11-2
ASSLVQGAWEQAF
>TRBD2|TRBV19
ASSHQTSGGPNEQF
>.|TRBV5-5
ASSLDQGTDTQY
>.|TRBV10-3
AISESSRYGYT
>.|TRBV18
ASSAGTLNTGELF
>TRBD1|TRBV18
ASSPGTVMNTEAF
>TRBD2|TRBV10-3
AISYLAGNTGELF
>.|TRBV2
ASSNSLDGYT
>.|TRBV28
ASSLGQGQFTSYGYT
>TRBD1|TRBV19
ASSTTGGLEPQH
>TRBD2|TRBV18
ASSATSGVSTGELF
>TRBD1|TRBV28
ASRDSYSPLH
>.|TRBV18
ASSPPEEREKLF
>.|TRBV5-1
ASRLAMNTEAF
>TRBD2|TRBV18
ASSPGLAFLEQF
>TRBD2|TRBV7-2
ASSLRAGGLYEQY